These 26 T cell receptor beta chains were all obtained from the same sample, sequenced in a study of spatial heterogeneity in lung cancer. Each CDR3 protein is one row after TCRdb ran MiXCR on the 5' RACE reads. The sample contains tens of thousands of distinct CDR3 sequences, 9% to 10% of which appear only once. The time point: blood at routine non-recurrence follow-up after resection. The starting material was PBMCs, obtained at follow-up. The origin of the receptors is a male donor with early-stage non-small cell lung cancer.

The sample holds a few counts of this clonotype. This rearrangement joins TRBV2 to TRBJ2-1; 7 bases are a match to TRBD2. Germline V gives CDR1 SNHLY, CDR2 FYNNEI. The V and J ends lost 4 bases and 4 bases, in that order; junction bases with no gene match: 7. CDR3 size: 15 residues. The CDR3: CASSVQASGYNEQFF. The CDR3 DNA is TGTGCCAGCAGTGTTCAGGCTAGCGGATACAATGAGCAGTTCTTC.

This clonotype came up many times. This sequence joins TRBV2 and TRBJ1-6; a weak D match, TRBD1 (6 bases). The CDR3 sequence is 13 residues long. Germline CDR1 reads SNHLY; CDR2 reads FYNNEI. V was clipped by 11 bases and J by 4 bases, with 12 bases between them. The CDR3 loop is CAGQKNYNSPLHF. The CDR3 nucleotides are TGTGCCGGACAGAAGAATTATAATTCACCCCTCCACTTT.

This clonotype was counted at least ten times. The rearrangement joins TRBV7-8 to TRBJ2-7; TRBD1 matches 9 bases. V lost 3 bases, J lost 2 bases, and 5 bases stayed unmatched. The V gene's germline CDR1 is SGHVS and CDR2 FQNEAQ. The CDR3 length is 15 residues. The CDR3 DNA reads as TGTGCCAGCAGCTTTGGCGGGACAGGGACCTACGAGCAGTACTTC. It is translated as CASSFGGTGTYEQYF. The full variable domain, completed using reference TRBV7-8 and TRBJ2-7, is GAGVSQSPRYKVAKRGQDVALRCDPISGHVSLFWYQQALGQGPEFLTYFQNEAQLDKSGLPSDRFFAERPEGSVSTLKIQRTQQEDSAVYLCASSFGGTGTYEQYFGPGTRLTVT.

This clonotype was counted only a few times. The chain recombines TRBV9 with TRBJ2-2, with 8 bases matching TRBD1. Trimming at V came to 7 bases and at J to 1 base, leaving 3 bases not matched to a gene. The CDR3 covers 14 residues. In germline, CDR1 is SGDLS, CDR2 YYNGEE. CDR3 loop: CASEGQGNTGELFF. CDR3 DNA sequence: TGTGCCAGCGAAGGACAGGGGAACACCGGGGAGCTGTTTTTT.

This clonotype was counted a few times. This chain uses TRBV5-6 with TRBJ2-7; D perhaps matches TRBD1 (6 bases). Germline CDR1 is SGHDT and CDR2 is YYEEEE. The CDR3 sequence is 14 residues long. Trimming took 4 bases from V and 5 from J, leaving 16 bases between them. The CDR3 reads CASSGTSLAHEQYF. The CDR3 DNA sequence: TGTGCCAGCAGCGGGACATCTCTGGCCCACGAGCAGTACTTC.

This clonotype was seen ten or more times. The V call is TRBV5-1, the J call TRBJ1-4, with 7 bases lining up with TRBD1. The J segment lost 3 bases and the V segment lost 4 bases, leaving 3 bases of the junction unmatched. CDR1 is SGHRS and CDR2 is YFSETQ in the germline V gene. CDR3 length: 14 residues. The CDR3 sequence is CASSADRANEKLFF. DNA for the CDR3: TGCGCCAGCAGCGCCGACAGGGCTAATGAAAAACTGTTTTTT.

Judged by abundance, this clonotype is medium-sized (0.01 to 0.1%). This chain uses TRBV5-1 with TRBJ1-2; 7 positions match TRBD1. The germline CDR1 and CDR2 sequences are SGHRS and YFSETQ. The CDR3 spans 16 residues. V dropped 0 bases and J dropped 0; count of bases not matched to a gene: 5. CDR3 DNA sequence: TGCGCCAGCAGCTTGGCGACAGGGATGGCTAACTATGGCTACACCTTC. Protein: CASSLATGMANYGYTF.

This clonotype was counted ten times or more. The V and J genes are TRBV29-1 and TRBJ2-7, with TRBD1 matching over 8 bases. This CDR3 is built from 12 residues. V trimming: 6 bases; J trimming: 2 bases; junction bases outside the gene matches: 3. From germline, CDR1 is SQVTM and CDR2 ANQGSEA. The CDR3 nucleotides read TGCAGCGTGAGGACAGGGACCTACGAGCAGTACTTC. It is translated as CSVRTGTYEQYF.

This clonotype has at least ten counts. V and J are TRBV7-2 and TRBJ1-6; D remains ambiguous. CDR1 and CDR2 from the germline V gene are SGHTA and FQGNSA. This CDR3 has 14 residues. V lost 0 bases and J lost 8, with 8 bases in between. The CDR3 sequence: CASSLAGGDSPLHF. CDR3 nucleotides: TGTGCCAGCAGCTTAGCGGGTGGAGATTCACCCCTCCACTTT.

With regard to this clonotype: This may come from a read error, since a much larger clone is one base off. J is TRBJ2-3 and V is TRBV12-3 or TRBV12-4; 7 bases are a match to TRBD2. J lost 5 bases, V lost 2 bases, and 7 bases had no gene match. The CDR3 is 15 amino acids. In nucleotides, the CDR3 is TGTGCCAGCAGTTTAAACAGCGGGGAGAGAGATACGCAGTATTTT. This codes for CASSLNSGERDTQYF.

The gene calls are TRBV30 and TRBJ2-2; unclear D gene. Germline V CDR1 and CDR2: GTSNPN, SVGIG (reference sequence). V was trimmed by 0 bases and J by 1 base, leaving 6 bases between them. The CDR3 is made up of 14 amino acids. The DNA of the CDR3 is TGTGCCTGGAGTGTAAGCAGGAACACCGGGGAGCTGTTTTTT. Amino acid sequence: CAWSVSRNTGELFF.

At least ten counts were recorded for this clonotype. The V gene is TRBV20-1, the J gene TRBJ2-1; 9 nucleotides match TRBD2. The V and J ends lost 5 bases and 4 bases, in that order; junction bases with no gene match: 6. This CDR3 contains 14 residues. CDR1 is DFQATT, CDR2 SNEGSKA, per germline (reference sequence). Here the CDR3 reads CSARLAGIYNEQFF. CDR3 nucleotides: TGCAGTGCTCGTCTAGCGGGGATTTACAATGAGCAGTTCTTC.

This clonotype showed up many times. V usage is TRBV11-2 and J usage is TRBJ2-5; D not resolved. Germline V gene lookup returns CDR1 SGHAT and CDR2 FQNNGV. This CDR3 is 12 amino acids long. V gave up 6 bases and J gave up 2 bases, with 7 bases separating them. CDR3: CASRRVQETQYF. CDR3 DNA sequence: TGTGCCAGCAGAAGGGTTCAAGAGACCCAGTACTTC.

The chain uses TRBV5-1 and TRBJ2-7; no clear D gene. The CDR3 loop spans 14 amino acids. CDR1 and CDR2 from the germline V gene are SGHRS and YFSETQ. V lost 0 bases, J lost 2 bases, and 9 bases lay in between. CDR3 DNA: TGCGCCAGCAGCTTGGGAAGGGCCGCCTACGAGCAGTACTTC. Its protein product is CASSLGRAAYEQYF.

There are many counts of this clonotype. This chain links TRBV3-1 with TRBJ2-5; unclear D gene. Per the germline V gene, CDR1 is LGHDT and CDR2 is YNNKEL (reference sequence). The length of the CDR3 is 13 residues. The germline V and J ends were trimmed by 0 bases and 2 bases, with 4 bases remaining between them. CDR3 bases: TGTGCCAGCAGCCAAGATCGGCAAGAGACCCAGTACTTC. It is translated as CASSQDRQETQYF.

The V and J genes are TRBV6-2 or TRBV6-3 and TRBJ1-1, with TRBD1 matching 12 bases. Trimming took 5 bases from V and 5 from J; bases not matched to a gene: 12. Germline V lookup: CDR1 MNHEY, CDR2 SVGEGT. The CDR3 is made up of 17 amino acids. In DNA form, the CDR3 reads TGTGCCAGCAGTACCCGGGGACAGGGGGCGGTTAAGACTGAAGCTTTCTTT. Translation gives CASSTRGQGAVKTEAFF.

This clonotype was recorded many times. J is TRBJ2-4 and V is TRBV7-8; D gene unclear. CDR3 length: 17 amino acids. CDR1 is SGHVS, CDR2 FQNEAQ, per germline. The V and J ends lost 5 bases and 2 bases respectively, with 19 bases between them. In DNA, the CDR3 is TGTGCCAGCAGCATAGGCTTTAAGGAGATAACCAAAAACATTCAGTACTTC. Residues: CASSIGFKEITKNIQYF.

This clonotype was picked up many times. This chain joins TRBV20-1 and TRBJ1-4; 7 bases line up with TRBD1. The CDR3 consists of 13 residues. The V segment lost 6 bases and the J segment 1 base; nucleotides outside the gene matches: 2. CDR1 and CDR2 (germline): DFQATT, SNEGSKA (reference sequence). The CDR3 nucleotides read TGCAGTGCAAGGGACAGAACTAATGAAAAACTGTTTTTT. The encoded protein is CSARDRTNEKLFF.

This clonotype showed up many times. This chain joins TRBV5-1 and TRBJ2-7; 8 nucleotides align to TRBD1. With 4 bases clipped from V and 1 base from J, the junction kept 7 bases outside the gene matches. Germline loops: CDR1 SGHRS, CDR2 YFSETQ. The CDR3 has 15 residues. Here the CDR3 DNA reads TGCGCCAGCAGCAGTGGGACAGGCTTTTCCTACGAGCAGTACTTC. Protein product: CASSSGTGFSYEQYF.

The V and J genes are TRBV28 and TRBJ2-7, with TRBD1 as a possible D gene (6 bases). This CDR3 comprises 11 residues. The germline V gene encodes CDR1 MDHEN and CDR2 SYDVKM. Trimming cost V 7 bases and J 6 bases, with 10 bases left between them. In DNA form, the CDR3 reads TGTGCCAGCACAGGGGTTCGCGAGCAGTACTTC. Protein: CASTGVREQYF.

This clonotype appeared many times. The chain is built from TRBV7-2 and TRBJ1-4; D is perhaps TRBD1 (5 bases). CDR3 length: 14 residues. CDR1 is SGHTA, CDR2 FQGNSA, per germline. The V gene lost 3 bases and the J gene lost 6 bases, with 11 bases spanning the gap. The CDR3 region is CASSFRGEDEKLFF. For the CDR3, the DNA is TGTGCCAGCAGCTTCCGGGGGGAGGATGAAAAACTGTTTTTT.

This clonotype appeared many times. The CDR3 region is CSAQSEGPEQYF. In DNA, the CDR3 is TGCAGTGCTCAATCCGAGGGACCCGAGCAGTACTTC. This sequence joins TRBV20-1 and TRBJ2-7; either TRBD1 or TRBD2 may fit D (5 bases each). Germline lookup yields CDR1 DFQATT and CDR2 SNEGSKA (reference sequence). This CDR3 has 12 residues. The V and J ends lost 5 bases and 6 bases respectively, with 14 bases between them.

A few counts support this clonotype. The CDR3 region has the DNA TGTGCCAGCAGTGGACAGCTGTCGGTCACAGATACGCAGTATTTT. Translating gives CASSGQLSVTDTQYF. The chain has TRBV2 and TRBJ2-3; weak D call: TRBD1 (5 bases). V dropped 4 bases and J dropped 2 bases, with 13 bases sitting between them. This CDR3 has 15 amino acids. The germline V gene encodes CDR1 SNHLY and CDR2 FYNNEI.

In this sample, this clonotype turned up many times. The V and J genes are TRBV5-1 and TRBJ1-6; D is perhaps TRBD1 (6 bases). This CDR3 is built from 15 residues. Germline V gene data show CDR1 as SGHRS and CDR2 as YFSETQ. Trimming left V 4 bases short and J 5 bases short, with 13 bases between. CDR3 nucleotide sequence: TGCGCCAGCAGCCCTAATGGACAGAATAATTCACCCCTCCACTTT. This translates into CASSPNGQNNSPLHF.

This clonotype was seen many times. This rearrangement joins TRBV7-9 to TRBJ1-2, with no clear D. The CDR3 runs to 12 residues. Trimming cost V 5 bases and J 5 bases, with 9 bases left between them. The germline gives CDR1 SEHNR, CDR2 FQNEAQ (reference sequence). Here the CDR3 DNA reads TGTGCCAGCAGCGAAGACCCTTATGGCTACACCTTC. It yields the protein CASSEDPYGYTF.

The J gene is TRBJ2-5, the V gene TRBV27; the D gene could be TRBD1 or TRBD2 (6 bases each). This CDR3 spans 15 amino acids. V lost 7 bases and J lost 5, with 20 bases in between. Germline CDR1 is MNHEY and CDR2 is SMNVEV (reference sequence). CDR3 DNA sequence: TGTGCCAGCATGACGGGGGCGAGTAGTTGGGAGACCCAGTACTTC. Encoded protein: CASMTGASSWETQYF.